These 2 T cell receptor beta chains were sequenced from one sample in a study of regulatory T cells in long-lasting Graves disease. Time point denoted: newly diagnosed GD, antithyroid drugs for less than 3 months. Generation of the TCR library employed RNA extracted from PBMCs. According to the study, TCR beta libraries were built with iRepertoire HTBI primers and CDR3-region Arm-PCR. Each CDR3 protein is one row after TCRdb ran MiXCR on the multiplex PCR reads. This repertoire shows 300,000 to 400,000 distinct CDR3 sequences, 16% found once; its top ten account for about 27%. These data were also filed under a second study, of T cells in Graves' hyperthyroidism and ophthalmopathy.

The specimen was peripheral blood mononuclear cells (PBMCs), collected at new diagnosis, from a patient treated with antithyroid drugs. The receptors were sampled from a man aged 35-49 years with Graves disease.

A few counts support this clonotype. J is TRBJ2-3 and V is TRBV24-1; D tentatively fits TRBD1 or TRBD2 (5 bases each). The germline gives CDR1 KGHDR, CDR2 SFDVKD. Deletions cut 1 base from V and 2 bases from J, with 12 bases between. The CDR3 extends over 16 amino acids. For the CDR3, the DNA is TGTGCCACCAGTGATTTTCTCCGGGACCCCACAGATACGCAGTATTTT. It yields the protein CATSDFLRDPTDTQYF.

The chain is built from TRBV5-1 and TRBJ1-2, with TRBD1 identical over 10 bases. The CDR3 is 14 amino acids. CDR1 is SGHRS, CDR2 YFSETQ, per germline. Unmatched junction bases numbered 2, after V lost 0 bases and J lost 6 bases. CDR3 nucleotides: TGCGCCAGCAGCTTGGGGACAGGGGGGAATGGCTACACCTTC. Its protein is CASSLGTGGNGYTF.